This T cell receptor beta chain was profiled in a study of T cells in Graves' hyperthyroidism and ophthalmopathy. Study outcomes and limitations: Ophthalmopathy could be told apart from stable hyperthyroidism with a 13 V-J model. Blood also showed most of the thyroid clonotypes that were expanded above 0.001.

The patients, who ranged from 18 to 65 in age, presented with newly diagnosed hyperthyroidism lasting under 2 months. Extraction of PBMCs used more than 8.5 ml of fresh peripheral blood. In the case of this clonotype: What it recognizes is unknown.

The germline gives CDR1 SGHNT, CDR2 YENEEA. CDR3 length: 12 amino acids. Trimming removed 7 bases from V and 11 bases from J, with 17 bases in between. Regions amplified from RNA transcripts were the TCR beta CDR3 regions. TCR CDR3 underwent first-round RT-PCR with the HTBI primer set. TCRdb called the multiplex PCR reads again in MiXCR, with one record for every CDR3 protein. This sample carries under 400,000 distinct CDR3 sequences, approximately 15% of them seen once, and the ten largest clones take roughly 9.6%. The rearrangement joins TRBV11-3 to TRBJ1-1; tentative D call: TRBD1 (5 bases). Sample: blood. The TCR was taken from a woman aged 60-75 years with Graves' hyperthyroidism. The CDR3 loop reads CASTDYRGRAFF. The CDR3 DNA reads as TGTGCCAGCACCGATTACCGGGGCCGGGCTTTCTTT. The full variable domain, rest sourced from reference TRBV11-3 and TRBJ1-1, is EAGVVQSPRYKIIEKKQPVAFWCNPISGHNTLYWYLQNLGQGPELLIRYENEEAVDDSQLPKDRFSAERLKGVDSTLKIQPAELGDSAVYLCASTDYRGRAFFGQGTRLTVV.